These 14 T cell receptor beta chains share one sample of origin, sequenced in a study of cytomegalovirus exposure and HLA in healthy donors. With 60 Vbeta and 13 Jbeta primers, the PCR was carried out. Repertoires were generated with immunoSEQ multiplex PCR, while TCRdb's copy carries only in-frame clones and drops some. The top ten clones hold roughly 3.1% of a sample with some 120,000 clones, 8.5% to 10% of them seen once. The sample was PBMCs. Source of these receptors: a man younger than 45 in good health and CMV-seronegative.

Only a few counts were recorded for this clone. The V call is TRBV27, the J call TRBJ2-5; TRBD2 might be the D (5 bases). Per germline, CDR1 MNHEY and CDR2 SMNVEV (reference sequence). The CDR3 has 11 amino acids. The V and J ends lost 6 bases and 7 bases respectively, with 9 bases between them. In DNA, the CDR3 is TGTGCCAGCAGCACTGGAGGGACCCAGTACTTC. Translation: CASSTGGTQYF.

This clone was detected once. The genes are TRBV7-3 and TRBJ2-1; 9 bases are shared with TRBD2. The CDR3 contains 14 residues. V dropped 3 bases and J dropped 6; count of bases not matched to a gene: 3. Germline CDR1 is SGHTA and CDR2 is FQGTGA. The CDR3 spells CASSLSSGINEQFF. CDR3 in DNA: TGTGCCAGCAGCTTGTCTAGCGGGATCAATGAGCAGTTCTTC.

The CDR3 region has the DNA TGTGCCTGGAGTGTAGGTAGCGGGGTCCGCAATGAGCAGTTCTTC. It encodes CAWSVGSGVRNEQFF. J is TRBJ2-1 and V is TRBV30; 8 bases are shared with TRBD2. Trimming took 0 bases from V and 6 from J; bases not matched to a gene: 7. CDR3 length: 15 residues. Germline-derived CDR1 and CDR2 are GTSNPN and SVGIG (reference sequence).

This clone appeared a few times. The J gene is TRBJ2-3, the V gene TRBV5-1, with 8 nucleotides matching TRBD1. The V gene end was trimmed by 0 bases and the J gene end by 0 bases; junction bases not matched to a gene: 6. Per germline, CDR1 SGHRS and CDR2 YFSETQ. The CDR3 covers 17 residues. CDR3 sequence: CASSLGAGGRSTDTQYF. CDR3 DNA: TGCGCCAGCAGCTTGGGGGCAGGGGGCCGTAGCACAGATACGCAGTATTTT.

V usage is TRBV7-9 and J usage is TRBJ2-5, with D perhaps TRBD1 (6 bases). V was trimmed by 4 bases and J by 3 bases, leaving 15 bases between them. CDR1 is SEHNR and CDR2 is FQNEAQ in the germline V gene (reference sequence). This CDR3 region has 15 residues. CDR3 nucleotide sequence: TGTGCCAGCAGCTCGTGGACAGTACCTAAAGAGACCCAGTACTTC. This codes for CASSSWTVPKETQYF.

This clone turned up a few times. A read error may produce the germline difference seen at one junction end. The same CDR3 can be traced to other DNA sequences in this sample. This chain joins TRBV2 and TRBJ1-1, with 8 bases lining up with TRBD1. The germline gives CDR1 SNHLY, CDR2 FYNNEI. This CDR3 contains 14 residues. The CDR3 coding sequence is TGTGCCAGCAGTCAACAGGGGGAGGCAACTGAAGCTTTCTTC. It specifies CASSQQGEATEAFF. Based on the CDR3 plus reference TRBV2 and TRBJ1-1, the full variable domain is EPEVTQTPSHQVTQMGQEVILRCVPISNHLYFYWYRQILGQKVEFLVSFYNNEISEKSEIFDDQFSVERPDGSNFTLKIRSTKLEDSAMYFCASSQQGEATEAFFGQGTRLTVV.

The chain carries TRBV5-4 and TRBJ2-2; D possibly corresponds to TRBD2 (5 bases). Trimming pared 2 bases from V and 2 bases from J, leaving 10 bases between. The CDR3 sequence is 15 residues long. The germline V gene has CDR1 SGHNT and CDR2 YYREEE (reference sequence). The CDR3: CASSFMGSNTGELFF. CDR3 nucleotides: TGTGCCAGCAGCTTTATGGGGAGCAACACCGGGGAGCTGTTTTTT.

This clone appeared a few times. Other DNA sequences of this sample code for an identical CDR3. The chain combines TRBV5-1 with TRBJ2-2; 7 nucleotides align to TRBD1. The length of the CDR3 is 16 residues. Germline V lookup: CDR1 SGHRS, CDR2 YFSETQ. Trimming took 0 bases from V and 5 from J; bases not matched to a gene: 7. The CDR3 loop is CASSLEGRGSTGELFF. CDR3 DNA sequence: TGCGCCAGCAGCTTGGAAGGCAGGGGGTCGACCGGGGAGCTGTTTTTT.

This chain uses TRBV7-9 with TRBJ2-1; the match to TRBD2 covers 11 bases. The junction had 7 bases not matched to a gene; V was cut back by 4 bases and J by 5 bases. CDR3 length: 16 residues. Per germline, CDR1 SEHNR and CDR2 FQNEAQ (reference sequence). CDR3 sequence (DNA): TGTGCCAGCAGCTCGGGACTAGCGGAGACCCACAATGAGCAGTTCTTC. This translates into CASSSGLAETHNEQFF.

This clone has just a few counts. The chain is built from TRBV7-3 and TRBJ2-7; TRBD2 matches at 8 bases. Germline CDR1 SGHTA, CDR2 FQGTGA. After removal of 9 bases from V and 3 bases from J, the junction contained 16 bases not matched to a gene. CDR3 length: 16 amino acids. The CDR3 region has the DNA TGTGCCAGACCTAGCGGGTGTAGAGATCTAGGCTACGAGCAGTACTTC. Protein sequence: CARPSGCRDLGYEQYF.

This clone has just a few counts. DNA of the CDR3: TGTGCCAGCAGCTTGGGCTTTCTCGGCCAGGGCAATGAGCAGTTCTTC. It translates to CASSLGFLGQGNEQFF. V gene TRBV5-6 combines with J gene TRBJ2-1; maybe TRBD1 (5 bases). Germline CDR1 is SGHDT and CDR2 is YYEEEE. Trimming shortened V by 0 bases and J by 6 bases, and 16 bases separated the two germline ends. This CDR3 comprises 16 residues.

This chain links TRBV19 with TRBJ1-2; the D gene is possibly TRBD1 (5 bases). CDR3 length: 15 residues. With 6 bases removed from V and 0 bases from J, the gap between germline ends came to 14 bases. The germline V gene encodes CDR1 LNHDA and CDR2 SQIVND (reference sequence). CDR3 coding DNA: TGTGCCAGTAGAGAACAAGGGGCAGCTAACTATGGCTACACCTTC. Protein sequence: CASREQGAANYGYTF.

This sequence joins TRBV6-1 and TRBJ1-2, with TRBD1 matching over 7 bases. Germline V gene lookup returns CDR1 MNHNS and CDR2 SASEGT. The length of the CDR3 is 12 residues. Losses at the gene ends were 5 bases for V and 8 bases for J; bases not matched to a gene: 5. The CDR3 region has the DNA TGTGCCAGCAGTTTGACAGGGAGCGGCTACACCTTC. Translating it yields CASSLTGSGYTF.

This clone has a handful of counts. DNA for the CDR3: TGTGCCAGCAGCTTAGGCCAGGGGGGCAATCAGCCCCAGCATTTT. This sequence encodes CASSLGQGGNQPQHF. The J gene is TRBJ1-5, the V gene TRBV5-5; 7 nucleotides line up with TRBD1. The CDR3 spans 15 residues. The ends lost 2 bases at V and 2 bases at J; junction bases unmatched: 4. CDR1 SGHKS and CDR2 YYEKEE come from the germline V gene (reference sequence).